These 16 T cell receptor beta chains share one sample of origin, sequenced in a study of cytomegalovirus exposure and HLA in healthy donors. The PCR ran on 60 Vbeta and 13 Jbeta primers. TCRdb's copy holds only in-frame clones and misses some; the assay was immunoSEQ multiplex PCR. This sample carries some 190,000 clones, about 80% of them seen once, and the ten largest clones take less than 2%. The sample taken for sequencing was PBMCs. Receptors were obtained from a man in his forties in good health and CMV-seronegative.

The chain recombines TRBV7-3 with TRBJ2-1; TRBD2 matches 11 bases. Germline lookup yields CDR1 SGHTA and CDR2 FQGTGA. With 2 bases clipped from V and 3 bases from J, the junction kept 3 bases outside the gene matches. The CDR3 runs 16 residues. The CDR3 sequence is CASSLSGTSGYNEQFF. The CDR3 DNA reads as TGTGCCAGCAGCTTATCCGGGACTAGCGGCTACAATGAGCAGTTCTTC. Based on the CDR3 plus reference TRBV7-3 and TRBJ2-1, the full variable domain is GAGVSQTPSNKVTEKGKYVELRCDPISGHTALYWYRQSLGQGPEFLIYFQGTGAADDSGLPNDRFFAVRPEGSVSTLKIQRTERGDSAVYLCASSLSGTSGYNEQFFGPGTRLTVL.

This chain joins TRBV28 and TRBJ1-1, with no clear D. The CDR3 has 13 residues. The V gene lost 2 bases and the J gene lost 4 bases, with 8 bases spanning the gap. The germline V gene has CDR1 MDHEN and CDR2 SYDVKM. Written as DNA, the CDR3 is TGTGCCAGCAGTTTACTCCAGGCCACTGAAGCTTTCTTT. This encodes CASSLLQATEAFF.

The chain combines TRBV11-2 with TRBJ2-1, with 8 bases fitting TRBD2. CDR3 length equals 13 residues. Germline CDR1 is SGHAT and CDR2 is FQNNGV. The trim removed 1 base at V and 7 bases at J, leaving 0 bases unmatched. The CDR3 DNA reads as TGTGCCAGCAGCTTAGGACTAGCGAATGAGCAGTTCTTC. Its protein product is CASSLGLANEQFF.

The genes are TRBV9 and TRBJ1-1; TRBD1 matches 7 bases. Per germline, CDR1 SGDLS and CDR2 YYNGEE. The CDR3 is 15 amino acids. V was pared by 4 bases and J by 3 bases, with 9 bases of the junction left unmatched. CDR3 amino acids: CASSLVGQGDTEAFF. Here the CDR3 DNA reads TGTGCCAGCAGCCTGGTCGGGCAGGGGGACACTGAAGCTTTCTTT.

This chain uses TRBV9 with TRBJ1-5, with D maybe TRBD1 (5 bases). Germline loops: CDR1 SGDLS, CDR2 YYNGEE. CDR3 length: 13 residues. With 4 bases removed from V and 5 bases from J, the gap between germline ends came to 10 bases. CDR3 protein: CASSQGPDQPQHF. The CDR3 nucleotides read TGTGCCAGCAGCCAGGGTCCCGATCAGCCCCAGCATTTT.

The chain uses TRBV5-4 and TRBJ2-2; possibly TRBD1 for D (5 bases). This CDR3 has 16 residues. Trimming removed 0 bases from V and 3 bases from J, with 12 bases in between. The germline V gene encodes CDR1 SGHNT and CDR2 YYREEE (reference sequence). The CDR3 protein is CASSLVGRVHTGELFF. The CDR3 DNA reads TGTGCCAGCAGCTTGGTGGGCAGGGTGCACACCGGGGAGCTGTTTTTT.

The V gene is TRBV7-9, the J gene TRBJ2-3; TRBD2 agrees at 13 bases. Germline CDR1 reads SEHNR; CDR2 reads FQNEAQ (reference sequence). With V trimmed by 5 bases and J by 6 bases, 11 bases remained unmatched. CDR3 length: 17 amino acids. CDR3 coding DNA: TGTGCCAGCAGCACCTGGAGGACTAGCGGGAGCCCCGATACGCAGTATTTT. It translates to CASSTWRTSGSPDTQYF.

The V call is TRBV19, the J call TRBJ1-1; 8 nucleotides line up with TRBD1. The ends lost 5 bases at V and 6 bases at J; junction bases unmatched: 11. The CDR3 spans 15 residues. CDR1 and CDR2 (germline): LNHDA, SQIVND (reference sequence). The CDR3: CASSPLRTGKAEAFF. The DNA of the CDR3 is TGTGCCAGTAGTCCTTTGCGGACAGGGAAGGCTGAAGCTTTCTTT.

The chain recombines TRBV15 with TRBJ1-1; no reliable D call. V lost 0 bases and J 0 bases, leaving 20 bases between the germline ends. The CDR3 spans 19 residues. Germline V gene sequence: CDR1 LNHNV, CDR2 YYDKDF (reference sequence). The CDR3 protein is CATSRDLRVTQTLNTEAFF. As DNA, the CDR3 is TGTGCCACCAGCAGAGATCTTAGAGTGACTCAGACCCTGAACACTGAAGCTTTCTTT.

The CDR3 nucleotides read TGTGCCAGCGCCGCTAGCGGGAGTTTCAATGAGCAGTTCTTC. It translates to CASAASGSFNEQFF. This chain joins TRBV27 and TRBJ2-1; TRBD2 matches at 10 bases. The CDR3 has 14 residues. After removal of 8 bases from V and 6 bases from J, the junction contained 7 bases not matched to a gene. Germline-derived CDR1 and CDR2 are MNHEY and SMNVEV (reference sequence).

The rearrangement links TRBV19 to TRBJ2-3, with TRBD1 matching 7 bases. The junction had 3 bases not matched to a gene; V was cut back by 7 bases and J by 2 bases. Germline V gene data show CDR1 as LNHDA and CDR2 as SQIVND (reference sequence). CDR3 length: 13 amino acids. The CDR3: CASKGQNTDTQYF. The CDR3 coding sequence is TGTGCCAGTAAGGGACAGAACACAGATACGCAGTATTTT.

J is TRBJ1-2 and V is TRBV28; D not resolved. CDR1 is MDHEN, CDR2 SYDVKM, per germline. V was trimmed by 7 bases and J by 8 bases, leaving 23 bases between them. This CDR3 has 15 amino acids. CDR3 region: CASTPAGRWGNGYTF. For the CDR3, the DNA is TGTGCCAGCACCCCCGCGGGGAGATGGGGAAACGGCTACACCTTC.

V usage is TRBV4-1 and J usage is TRBJ2-1; D call uncertain. Germline lookup yields CDR1 MGHRA and CDR2 YSYEKL. Trimming cost V 2 bases and J 8 bases, with 19 bases left between them. The CDR3 consists of 16 residues. The CDR3 sequence: CASSQNRVYPSDEQFF. The CDR3 DNA sequence: TGCGCCAGCAGCCAAAATCGTGTCTACCCGTCTGATGAGCAGTTCTTC.

The chain combines TRBV7-8 with TRBJ2-1; D possibly corresponds to TRBD2 (5 bases). From germline, CDR1 is SGHVS and CDR2 FQNEAQ. The CDR3 extends over 16 amino acids. The germline V and J ends were trimmed by 6 bases and 2 bases, with 17 bases remaining between them. The CDR3 region is CASSPSSVGAYNEQFF. The CDR3 DNA reads as TGTGCCAGCAGTCCATCTTCTGTCGGGGCCTACAATGAGCAGTTCTTC.

This clone was detected only once. The DNA of the CDR3 is TGCGCCAGCAGCCGAGGGACAGTTGCAACTAATGAAAAACTGTTTTTT. Its translation is CASSRGTVATNEKLFF. V usage is TRBV5-1 and J usage is TRBJ1-4, with 7 bases aligning to TRBD1. The V gene end was trimmed by 4 bases and the J gene end by 0 bases; junction bases not matched to a gene: 6. The CDR3 totals 16 residues. Germline CDR1 is SGHRS and CDR2 is YFSETQ. Full variable domain (outside the CDR3, taken from reference TRBV5-1 and TRBJ1-4): KAGVTQTPRYLIKTRGQQVTLSCSPISGHRSVSWYQQTPGQGLQFLFEYFSETQRNKGNFPGRFSGRQFSNSRSEMNVSTLELGDSALYLCASSRGTVATNEKLFFGSGTQLSVL.

The CDR3 is CASTITRASWNEQFF. The CDR3 DNA is TGTGCCAGCACCATAACCAGGGCCAGTTGGAATGAGCAGTTCTTC. The V call is TRBV11-1, the J call TRBJ2-1; D might be TRBD1 (5 bases). The CDR3 is 15 amino acids. Trimming took off 7 bases at V and 7 bases at J, with 20 bases between the two ends. Germline assignment: CDR1 SGHAT and CDR2 FQDESV (reference sequence).